A single T cell receptor (beta chain) is shown here with its context. Its antigen is unidentified. Some clones are missing from TCRdb's copy, which holds only in-frame ones; the method was immunoSEQ multiplex PCR. Counted here are tens of thousands of clones, under 95% occurring once; the ten biggest clones make up 12%. These data come from a study of OX40 agonist ivuxolimab in advanced cancers. Study details: Anti-PD-1, anti-PD-L1 or anti-CTLA-4 therapy given earlier was allowed, and approximately 43% had some. Study results and caveats: Clonal expansion among partial responders at 0.1-3.0 mg/kg ranked near the lowest. Among T cells, CD8+ cells averaged more expanded clones than CD4+ cells.

Patients were ruled out by autoimmune disease history or systemic immunosuppression. This CDR3 contains 13 residues. V lost 0 bases and J 4 bases, leaving 6 bases between the germline ends. CDR1 is MGHRA and CDR2 is YSYEKL in the germline V gene. The source of this sequence is an adult with an advanced solid tumor such as melanoma, head and neck, liver or kidney cancer. The genes are TRBV4-1 and TRBJ1-2; D remains unclear. The specimen was CD4+ or CD8+ T cells sorted from blood, collected in a trial of the OX40 agonist ivuxolimab. DNA of the CDR3: TGCGCCAGCAGCCAAGATCAGATCTATGGCTACACCTTC. Protein: CASSQDQIYGYTF.